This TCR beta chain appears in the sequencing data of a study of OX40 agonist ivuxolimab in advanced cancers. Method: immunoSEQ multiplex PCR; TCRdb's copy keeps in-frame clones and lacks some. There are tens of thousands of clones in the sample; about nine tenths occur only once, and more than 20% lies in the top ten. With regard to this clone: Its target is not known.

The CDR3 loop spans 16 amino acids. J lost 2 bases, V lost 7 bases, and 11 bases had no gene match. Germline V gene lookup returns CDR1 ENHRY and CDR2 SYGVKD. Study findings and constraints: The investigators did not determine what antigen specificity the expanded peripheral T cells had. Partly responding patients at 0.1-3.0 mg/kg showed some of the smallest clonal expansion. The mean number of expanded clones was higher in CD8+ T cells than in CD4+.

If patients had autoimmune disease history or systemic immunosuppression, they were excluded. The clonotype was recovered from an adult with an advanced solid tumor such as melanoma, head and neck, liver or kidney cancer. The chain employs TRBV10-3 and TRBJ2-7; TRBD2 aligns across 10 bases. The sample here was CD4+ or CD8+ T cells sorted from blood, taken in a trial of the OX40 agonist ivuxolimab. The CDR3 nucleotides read TGTGCCATCACCGATCTAGCGGGAGTTCCCCCCTACGAGCAGTACTTC. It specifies CAITDLAGVPPYEQYF.